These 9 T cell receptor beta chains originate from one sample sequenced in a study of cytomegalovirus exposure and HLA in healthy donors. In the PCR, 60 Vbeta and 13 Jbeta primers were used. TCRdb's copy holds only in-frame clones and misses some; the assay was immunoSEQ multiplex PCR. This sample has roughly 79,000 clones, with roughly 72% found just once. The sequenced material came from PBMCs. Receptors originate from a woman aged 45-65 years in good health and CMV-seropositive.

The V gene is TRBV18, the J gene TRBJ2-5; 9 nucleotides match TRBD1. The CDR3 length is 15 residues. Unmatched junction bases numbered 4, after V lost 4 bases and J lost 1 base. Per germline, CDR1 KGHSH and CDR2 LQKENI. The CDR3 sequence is CASSQSTGGQETQYF. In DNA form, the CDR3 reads TGTGCCAGCTCACAATCGACAGGGGGCCAAGAGACCCAGTACTTC.

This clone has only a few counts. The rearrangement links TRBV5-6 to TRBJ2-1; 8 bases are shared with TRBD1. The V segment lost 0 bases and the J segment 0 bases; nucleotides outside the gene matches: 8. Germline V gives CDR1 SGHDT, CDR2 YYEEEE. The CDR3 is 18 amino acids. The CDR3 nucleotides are TGTGCCAGCAGCTTGGCCGGACAGGGACAACACTCCTACAATGAGCAGTTCTTC. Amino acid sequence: CASSLAGQGQHSYNEQFF.

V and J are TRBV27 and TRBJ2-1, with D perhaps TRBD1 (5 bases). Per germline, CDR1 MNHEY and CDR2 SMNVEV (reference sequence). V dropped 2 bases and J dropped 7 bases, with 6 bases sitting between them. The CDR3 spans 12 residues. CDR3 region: CASSLQGNEQFF. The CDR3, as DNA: TGTGCCAGCAGTTTACAGGGTAATGAGCAGTTCTTC.

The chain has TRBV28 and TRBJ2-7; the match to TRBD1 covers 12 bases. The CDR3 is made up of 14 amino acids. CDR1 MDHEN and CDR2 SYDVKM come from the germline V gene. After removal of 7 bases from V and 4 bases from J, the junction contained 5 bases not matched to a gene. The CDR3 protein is CASTAGQGAYEQYF. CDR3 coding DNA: TGTGCCAGCACCGCGGGACAGGGGGCTTACGAGCAGTACTTC.

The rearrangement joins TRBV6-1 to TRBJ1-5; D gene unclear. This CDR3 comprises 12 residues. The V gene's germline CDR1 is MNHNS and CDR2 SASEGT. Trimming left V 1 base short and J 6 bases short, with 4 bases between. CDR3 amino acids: CASSEGGQPQHF. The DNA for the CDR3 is TGTGCCAGCAGTGAAGGCGGTCAGCCCCAGCATTTT.

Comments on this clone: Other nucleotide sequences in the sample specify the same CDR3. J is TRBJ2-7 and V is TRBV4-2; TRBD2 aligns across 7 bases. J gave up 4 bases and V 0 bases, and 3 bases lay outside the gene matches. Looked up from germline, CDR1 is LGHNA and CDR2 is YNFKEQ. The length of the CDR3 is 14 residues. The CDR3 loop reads CASSQDPGGYEQYF. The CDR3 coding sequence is TGTGCCAGCAGCCAAGACCCGGGAGGATACGAGCAGTACTTC.

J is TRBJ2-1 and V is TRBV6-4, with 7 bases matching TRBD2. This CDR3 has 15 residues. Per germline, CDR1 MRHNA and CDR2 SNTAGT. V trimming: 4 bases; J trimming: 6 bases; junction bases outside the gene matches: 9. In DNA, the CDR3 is TGTGCCAGCAGTGTTCGAGCGGGAAAAACCAATGAGCAGTTCTTC. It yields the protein CASSVRAGKTNEQFF.

Written as DNA, the CDR3 is TGTGCCAGCAGTTTCAACAGGGGAGGAGAGACCCAGTACTTC. This encodes CASSFNRGGETQYF. This chain connects TRBV6-5 to TRBJ2-5, with D possibly TRBD1 on 7 matching bases. The CDR3 spans 14 residues. V shed 4 bases and J shed 4 bases, with 13 bases lying between them. The V gene's germline CDR1 is MNHEY and CDR2 SVGAGI.

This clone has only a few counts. The CDR3 region is CSVELAGAYYEQYF. In DNA, the CDR3 is TGCAGCGTTGAACTAGCGGGAGCCTACTACGAGCAGTACTTC. The rearrangement links TRBV29-1 to TRBJ2-7, with 10 bases aligning to TRBD2. Germline V gene lookup returns CDR1 SQVTM and CDR2 ANQGSEA. V trimming: 2 bases; J trimming: 3 bases; junction bases outside the gene matches: 4. The CDR3 runs to 14 residues.